Listed here are 10 T cell receptor beta chains from one sample, sequenced in a study of CD4 and CD8 cells across lung adenocarcinoma regions. MiXCR, run by TCRdb on the PCR reads, gives a single entry per CDR3 protein. The sample gives roughly 13,000 distinct CDR3 sequences, about 48% of which show up once; around 15% is in the top ten. Sequenced input: CD4+ T cells from the center of a lung tumor. The origin of the receptors is a male donor with lung adenocarcinoma. The CD4 and CD8 labels of this study may be unreliable.

The CDR3 is CASSPLWETQYF. In DNA form, the CDR3 reads TGTGCCAGCAGCCCTCTATGGGAGACCCAGTACTTC. This rearrangement joins TRBV7-2 to TRBJ2-5; D is unclear. CDR3 length: 12 residues. CDR1 is SGHTA, CDR2 FQGNSA, per germline. The V end lost 5 bases, the J end lost 5 bases, and 9 bases lay between the germline ends.

This clonotype was counted only a few times. V is TRBV12-3 or TRBV12-4 and J is TRBJ2-3; 7 bases line up with TRBD1. V shed 6 bases and J 5 bases; nucleotides not matched to a gene: 8. The CDR3 has 14 amino acids. For the CDR3, the DNA is TGTGCCAGCAGATTCACAGGGGTGATAGATACGCAGTATTTT. Encoded protein: CASRFTGVIDTQYF.

V and J are TRBV20-1 and TRBJ2-5; possible D gene TRBD1, 6 bases. V lost 1 base, J lost 3 bases, and 15 bases lay in between. Germline CDR1 DFQATT, CDR2 SNEGSKA (reference sequence). The CDR3 loop spans 15 amino acids. The CDR3 nucleotides are TGCAGTGCTAGAGTCGGGACAACAATTGAAGAGACCCAGTACTTC. Protein product: CSARVGTTIEETQYF.

This clonotype was counted at least ten times. V is TRBV6-5 and J is TRBJ2-2; possible D gene TRBD2, 5 bases. V lost 0 bases to trimming and J lost 6 bases, with 11 bases between them. The germline CDR1 and CDR2 sequences are MNHEY and SVGAGI. The CDR3 loop spans 15 amino acids. The CDR3 loop is CASSYSGSGAGELFF. In DNA form, the CDR3 reads TGTGCCAGCAGTTACTCGGGGAGTGGCGCCGGGGAGCTGTTTTTT.

The chain joins TRBV20-1 to TRBJ2-3; 8 nucleotides line up with TRBD2. V trimming: 6 bases; J trimming: 6 bases; junction bases outside the gene matches: 5. CDR1 DFQATT and CDR2 SNEGSKA come from the germline V gene (reference sequence). The CDR3 totals 12 residues. CDR3 in amino acids: CSAVLAGDTQYF. The CDR3 nucleotides are TGCAGTGCAGTTTTAGCGGGGGATACGCAGTATTTT.

This rearrangement joins TRBV12-3 or TRBV12-4 to TRBJ2-2; 7 nucleotides line up with TRBD2. The ends lost 8 bases at V and 2 bases at J; junction bases unmatched: 8. The CDR3 length is 15 residues. The CDR3: CASFAAGPNTGELFF. The CDR3 DNA follows: TGTGCCAGCTTCGCAGCGGGGCCCAACACCGGGGAGCTGTTTTTT.

This clonotype was counted many times. The chain carries TRBV6-2 or TRBV6-3 and TRBJ2-1; unclear D gene. Germline V gene sequence: CDR1 MNHEY, CDR2 SVGEGT. The germline V and J ends were trimmed by 2 bases and 0 bases, with 5 bases remaining between them. The CDR3 loop spans 14 amino acids. CDR3 in DNA: TGTGCCAGCAGTTACAGCAGCTCCTACAATGAGCAGTTCTTC. Translated, it gives CASSYSSSYNEQFF.

Details on this clonotype: A read error is possible here, since a much larger clone lies one base away. The rearrangement joins TRBV6-1 to TRBJ2-3; TRBD1 aligns across 7 bases. The assigned J gene may be wrong: the sequence end matches TRBJ2-1 better. Germline V lookup: CDR1 MNHNS, CDR2 SASEGT. The CDR3 is 14 residues long. In DNA form, the CDR3 reads TGTGCCAGCAGTCCGGGGACAGCCTACTACGAGCAGTTCTTC. Its protein is CASSPGTAYYEQFF.

By frequency in the sample, this clonotype is medium-sized. The chain joins TRBV27 to TRBJ2-5, with no clear D. V dropped 0 bases and J dropped 5 bases, with 7 bases sitting between them. The CDR3 runs 13 residues. Germline CDR1 reads MNHEY; CDR2 reads SMNVEV (reference sequence). CDR3 sequence reads: CASSLSIWETQYF. The CDR3 DNA reads TGTGCCAGCAGTTTATCGATCTGGGAGACCCAGTACTTC.

This chain links TRBV20-1 with TRBJ2-2, with a weak D call TRBD2 (6 bases). Deletions cut 2 bases from V and 4 bases from J, with 14 bases between. The germline gives CDR1 DFQATT, CDR2 SNEGSKA (reference sequence). This CDR3 spans 15 amino acids. In DNA form, the CDR3 reads TGCAGTGCTAGATCTTCTACCGGGAGCACCGGGGAGCTGTTTTTT. Translated, it gives CSARSSTGSTGELFF.